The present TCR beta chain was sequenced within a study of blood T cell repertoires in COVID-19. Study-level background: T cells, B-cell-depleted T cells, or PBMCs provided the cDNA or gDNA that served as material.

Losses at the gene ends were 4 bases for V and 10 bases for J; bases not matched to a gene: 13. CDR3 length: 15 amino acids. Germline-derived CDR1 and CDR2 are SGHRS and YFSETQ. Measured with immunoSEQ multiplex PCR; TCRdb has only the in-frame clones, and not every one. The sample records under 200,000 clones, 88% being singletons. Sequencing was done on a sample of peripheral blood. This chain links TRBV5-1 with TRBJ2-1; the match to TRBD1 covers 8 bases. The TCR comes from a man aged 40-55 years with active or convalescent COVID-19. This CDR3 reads CASSPLIDRGGEQFF. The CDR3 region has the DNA TGCGCCAGCAGCCCCCTAATAGACAGGGGTGGAGAGCAGTTCTTC.